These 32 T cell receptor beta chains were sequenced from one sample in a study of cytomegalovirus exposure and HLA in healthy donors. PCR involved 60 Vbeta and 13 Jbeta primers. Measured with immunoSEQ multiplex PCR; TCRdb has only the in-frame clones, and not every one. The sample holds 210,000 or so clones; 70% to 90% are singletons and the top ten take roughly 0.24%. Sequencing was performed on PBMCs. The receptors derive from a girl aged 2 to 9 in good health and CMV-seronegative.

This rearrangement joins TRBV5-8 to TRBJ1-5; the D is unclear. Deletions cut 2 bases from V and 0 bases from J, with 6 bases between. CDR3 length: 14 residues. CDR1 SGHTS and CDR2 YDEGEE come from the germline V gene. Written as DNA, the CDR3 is TGTGCCAGCAGCTTCCTTTATAGCAATCAGCCCCAGCATTTT. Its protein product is CASSFLYSNQPQHF.

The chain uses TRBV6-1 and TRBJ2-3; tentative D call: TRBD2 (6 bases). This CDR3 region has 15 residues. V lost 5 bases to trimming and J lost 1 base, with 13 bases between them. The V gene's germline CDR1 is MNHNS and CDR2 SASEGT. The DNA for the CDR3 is TGTGCCAGCAGTCCGCGGACTATTCGCACAGATACGCAGTATTTT. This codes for CASSPRTIRTDTQYF.

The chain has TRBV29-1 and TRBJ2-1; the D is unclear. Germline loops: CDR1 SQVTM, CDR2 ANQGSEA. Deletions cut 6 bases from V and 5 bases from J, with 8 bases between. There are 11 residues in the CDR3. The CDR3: CSVRQNNEQFF. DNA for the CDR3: TGCAGCGTGAGGCAGAACAATGAGCAGTTCTTC.

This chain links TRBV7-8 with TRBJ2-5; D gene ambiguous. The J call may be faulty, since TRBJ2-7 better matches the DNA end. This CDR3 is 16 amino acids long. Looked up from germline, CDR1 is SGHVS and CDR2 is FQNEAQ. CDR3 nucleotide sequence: TGTGCCAGCAGCTTAGCCCGCTTCCAGGCAATCCACGAGCAGTACTTC. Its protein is CASSLARFQAIHEQYF.

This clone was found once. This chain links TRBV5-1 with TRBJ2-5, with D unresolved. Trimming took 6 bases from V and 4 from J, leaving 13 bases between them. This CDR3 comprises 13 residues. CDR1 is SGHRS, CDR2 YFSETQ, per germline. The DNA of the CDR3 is TGCGCCAGCACCCGGTCCGTTGGAGAGACCCAGTACTTC. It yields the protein CASTRSVGETQYF.

This chain's CDR3 is CASSQDQEGRQETQYF. CDR3 bases: TGTGCCAGCAGCCAAGATCAAGAGGGGAGGCAAGAGACCCAGTACTTC. The genes are TRBV4-2 and TRBJ2-5; perhaps TRBD2 as D (6 bases). Trimming removed 0 bases at V and 2 bases at J, with 13 bases between. Germline CDR1 reads LGHNA; CDR2 reads YNFKEQ. This CDR3 spans 16 amino acids.

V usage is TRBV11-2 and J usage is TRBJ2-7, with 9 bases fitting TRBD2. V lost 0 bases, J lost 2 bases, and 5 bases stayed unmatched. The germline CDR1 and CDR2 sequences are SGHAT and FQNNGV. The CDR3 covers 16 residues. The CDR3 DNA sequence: TGTGCCAGCAGCTTAGATTCGACTAGCGGAGCCTACGAGCAGTACTTC. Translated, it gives CASSLDSTSGAYEQYF. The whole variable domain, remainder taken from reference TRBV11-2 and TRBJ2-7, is EAGVAQSPRYKIIEKRQSVAFWCNPISGHATLYWYQQILGQGPKLLIQFQNNGVVDDSQLPKDRFSAERLKGVDSTLKIQPAKLEDSAVYLCASSLDSTSGAYEQYFGPGTRLTVT.

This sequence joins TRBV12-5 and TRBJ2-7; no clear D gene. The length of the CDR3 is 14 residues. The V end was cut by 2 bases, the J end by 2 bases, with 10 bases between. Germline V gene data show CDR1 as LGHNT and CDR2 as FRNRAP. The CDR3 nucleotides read TGTGCTAGTGGTTTGACAGATAATACCTACGAGCAGTACTTC. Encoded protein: CASGLTDNTYEQYF.

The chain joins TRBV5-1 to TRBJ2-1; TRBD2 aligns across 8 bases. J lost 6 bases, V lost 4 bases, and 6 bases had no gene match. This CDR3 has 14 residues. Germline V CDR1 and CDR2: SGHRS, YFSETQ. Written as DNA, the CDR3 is TGCGCCAGCAGCCTGAACGGGGGGGCCAATGAGCAGTTCTTC. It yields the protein CASSLNGGANEQFF.

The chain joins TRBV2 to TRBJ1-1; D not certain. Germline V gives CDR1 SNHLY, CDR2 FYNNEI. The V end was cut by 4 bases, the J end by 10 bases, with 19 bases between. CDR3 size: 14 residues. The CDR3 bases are TGTGCCAGCAGTGCCGAGGCCGATGTCCGTGGAGCTTTCTTT. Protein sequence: CASSAEADVRGAFF.

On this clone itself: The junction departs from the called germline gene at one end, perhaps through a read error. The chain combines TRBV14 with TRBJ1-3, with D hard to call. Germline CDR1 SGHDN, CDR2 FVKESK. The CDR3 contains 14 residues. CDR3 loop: CASSRRGSGDTIYF. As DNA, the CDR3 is TGTGCCAGCAGCCGCCGCGGCTCTGGAGACACCATATATTTT.

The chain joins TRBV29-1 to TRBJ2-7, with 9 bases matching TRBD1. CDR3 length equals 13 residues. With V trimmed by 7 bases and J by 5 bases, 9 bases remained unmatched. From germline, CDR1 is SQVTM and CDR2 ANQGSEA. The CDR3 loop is CSAGQGNVHEQYF. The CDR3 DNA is TGCAGCGCAGGACAGGGGAACGTCCACGAGCAGTACTTC.

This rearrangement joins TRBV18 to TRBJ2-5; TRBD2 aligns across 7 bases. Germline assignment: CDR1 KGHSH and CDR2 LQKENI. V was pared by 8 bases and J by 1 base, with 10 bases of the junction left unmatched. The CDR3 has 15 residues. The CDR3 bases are TGTGCCAGCCGACTGGGGCGGGGGAGCCAAGAGACCCAGTACTTC. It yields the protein CASRLGRGSQETQYF. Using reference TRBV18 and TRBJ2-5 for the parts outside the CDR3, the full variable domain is NAGVMQNPRHLVRRRGQEARLRCSPMKGHSHVYWYRQLPEEGLKFMVYLQKENIIDESGMPKERFSAEFPKEGPSILRIQQVVRGDSAAYFCASRLGRGSQETQYFGPGTRLLVL.

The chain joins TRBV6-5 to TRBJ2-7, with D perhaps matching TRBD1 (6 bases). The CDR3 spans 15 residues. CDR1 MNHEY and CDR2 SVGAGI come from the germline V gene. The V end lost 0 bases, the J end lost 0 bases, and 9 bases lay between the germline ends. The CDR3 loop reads CASSYSGQSSYEQYF. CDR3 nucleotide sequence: TGTGCCAGCAGTTACTCGGGACAAAGCTCCTACGAGCAGTACTTC.

Here the CDR3 DNA reads TGTGCCAGCAGCTCAACTACAGGGGCTAACTATGGCTACACCTTC. Translation: CASSSTTGANYGYTF. This chain uses TRBV7-6 with TRBJ1-2; 7 nucleotides align to TRBD1. J gave up 0 bases and V 4 bases, and 5 bases lay outside the gene matches. CDR1 is SGHVS and CDR2 is FNYEAQ in the germline V gene. The CDR3 is 15 residues long.

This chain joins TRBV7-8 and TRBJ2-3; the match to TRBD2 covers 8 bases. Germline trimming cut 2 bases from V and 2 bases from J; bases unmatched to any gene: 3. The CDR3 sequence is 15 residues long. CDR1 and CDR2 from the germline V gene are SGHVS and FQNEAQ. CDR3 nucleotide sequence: TGTGCCAGCAGCTTATCAGCGGGGGCCACAGATACGCAGTATTTT. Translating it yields CASSLSAGATDTQYF.

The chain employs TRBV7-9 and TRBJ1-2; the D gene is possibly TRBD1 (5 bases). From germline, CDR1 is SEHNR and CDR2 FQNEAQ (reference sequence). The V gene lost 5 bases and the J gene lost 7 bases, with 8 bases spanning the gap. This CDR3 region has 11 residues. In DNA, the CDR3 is TGTGCCAGCAGCCCGACAGCTGGCTACACCTTC. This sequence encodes CASSPTAGYTF.

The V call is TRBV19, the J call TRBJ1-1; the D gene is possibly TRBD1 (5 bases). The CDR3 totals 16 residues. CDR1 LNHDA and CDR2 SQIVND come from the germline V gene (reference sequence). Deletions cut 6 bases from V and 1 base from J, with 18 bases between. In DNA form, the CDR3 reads TGTGCCAGTAGAAATACAGGTTGGAACTCGAACACTGAAGCTTTCTTT. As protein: CASRNTGWNSNTEAFF.

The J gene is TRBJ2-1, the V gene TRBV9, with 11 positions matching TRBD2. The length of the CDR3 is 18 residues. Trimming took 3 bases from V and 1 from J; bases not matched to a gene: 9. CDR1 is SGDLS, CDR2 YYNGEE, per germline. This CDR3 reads CASSDGTSGVGSYNEQFF. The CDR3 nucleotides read TGTGCCAGCAGCGATGGGACTAGCGGTGTAGGATCCTACAATGAGCAGTTCTTC.

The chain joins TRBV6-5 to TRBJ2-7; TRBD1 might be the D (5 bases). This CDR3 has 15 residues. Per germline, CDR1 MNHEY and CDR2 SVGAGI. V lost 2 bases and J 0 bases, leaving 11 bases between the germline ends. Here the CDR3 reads CASSYLQGFSYEQYF. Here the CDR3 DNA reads TGTGCCAGCAGTTACCTCCAGGGTTTCTCCTACGAGCAGTACTTC.

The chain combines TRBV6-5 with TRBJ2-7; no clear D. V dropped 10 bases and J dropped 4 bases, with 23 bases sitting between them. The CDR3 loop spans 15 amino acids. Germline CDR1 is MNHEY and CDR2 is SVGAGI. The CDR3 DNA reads TGTGCCATTTTTTTCAAGCAGAAGGCGGCATACGAGCAGTACTTC. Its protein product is CAIFFKQKAAYEQYF.

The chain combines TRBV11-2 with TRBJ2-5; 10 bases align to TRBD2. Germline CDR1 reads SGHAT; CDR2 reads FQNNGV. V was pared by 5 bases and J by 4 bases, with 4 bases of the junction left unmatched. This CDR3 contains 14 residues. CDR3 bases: TGTGCCAGCAGCGCCCGGACTAGCGGAGAGACCCAGTACTTC. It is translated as CASSARTSGETQYF.

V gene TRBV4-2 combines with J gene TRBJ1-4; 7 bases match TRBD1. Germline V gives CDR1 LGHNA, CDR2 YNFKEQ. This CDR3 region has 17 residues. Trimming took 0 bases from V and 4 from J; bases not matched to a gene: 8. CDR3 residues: CASSQEGRGPGNEKLFF. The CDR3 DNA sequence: TGTGCCAGCAGCCAAGAGGGTAGGGGGCCTGGTAATGAAAAACTGTTTTTT.

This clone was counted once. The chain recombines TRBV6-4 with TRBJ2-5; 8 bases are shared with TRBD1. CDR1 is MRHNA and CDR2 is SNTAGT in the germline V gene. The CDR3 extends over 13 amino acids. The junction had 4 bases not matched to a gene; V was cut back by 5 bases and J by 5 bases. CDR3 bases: TGTGCCAGCAGTCCCAACAGGGGGGAGACCCAGTACTTC. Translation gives CASSPNRGETQYF.

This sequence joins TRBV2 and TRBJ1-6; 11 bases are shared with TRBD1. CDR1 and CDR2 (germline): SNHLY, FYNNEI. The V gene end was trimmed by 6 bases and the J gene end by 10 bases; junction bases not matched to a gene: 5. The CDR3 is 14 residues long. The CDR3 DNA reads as TGTGCCAGCAGCTGGGACAGGGGGGCATCACCCCTCCACTTT. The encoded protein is CASSWDRGASPLHF.

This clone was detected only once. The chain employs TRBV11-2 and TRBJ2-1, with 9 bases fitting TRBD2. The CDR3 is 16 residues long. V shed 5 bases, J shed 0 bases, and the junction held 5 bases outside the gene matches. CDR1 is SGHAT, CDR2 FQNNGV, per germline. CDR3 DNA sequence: TGTGCCAGCAGCGCCGTTAGCGGGAGCTCCTACAATGAGCAGTTCTTC. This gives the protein CASSAVSGSSYNEQFF.

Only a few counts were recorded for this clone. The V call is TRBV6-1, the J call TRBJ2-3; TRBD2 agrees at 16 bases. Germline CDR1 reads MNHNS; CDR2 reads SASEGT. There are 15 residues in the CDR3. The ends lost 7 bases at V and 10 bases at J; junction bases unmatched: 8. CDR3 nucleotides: TGTGCCAGCACAGCCGGGACTAGCGGGGGGGCCTCGCAGTATTTT. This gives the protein CASTAGTSGGASQYF.

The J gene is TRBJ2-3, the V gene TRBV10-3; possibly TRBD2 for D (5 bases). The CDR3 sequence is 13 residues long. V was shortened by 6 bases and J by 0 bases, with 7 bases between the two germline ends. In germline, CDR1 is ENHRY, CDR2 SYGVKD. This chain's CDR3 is CAIRGESTDTQYF. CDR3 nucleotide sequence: TGTGCCATCAGGGGAGAGAGCACAGATACGCAGTATTTT.

The CDR3 protein is CASSQPGLAGGRETQYF. Here the CDR3 DNA reads TGTGCCAGCAGCCAGCCTGGACTAGCGGGGGGGCGAGAGACCCAGTACTTC. The chain employs TRBV9 and TRBJ2-5; TRBD2 matches 15 bases. Per germline, CDR1 SGDLS and CDR2 YYNGEE. J gave up 4 bases and V 4 bases, and 8 bases lay outside the gene matches. The CDR3 spans 17 residues.

For the CDR3, the DNA is TGTGCCAGCAGACCCCGCGGGAGCGGCTACGAGCAGTACTTC. It translates to CASRPRGSGYEQYF. V gene TRBV11-1 combines with J gene TRBJ2-7; 7 bases align to TRBD2. From germline, CDR1 is SGHAT and CDR2 FQDESV (reference sequence). The CDR3 length is 14 residues. Trimming at V came to 6 bases and at J to 3 bases, leaving 8 bases not matched to a gene.

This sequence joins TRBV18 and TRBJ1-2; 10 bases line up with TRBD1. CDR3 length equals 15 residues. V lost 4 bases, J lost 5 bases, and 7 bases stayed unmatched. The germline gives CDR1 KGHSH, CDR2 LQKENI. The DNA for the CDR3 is TGTGCCAGCTCACTCATGGAGGGACAGGGGTATGGCTACACCTTC. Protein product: CASSLMEGQGYGYTF. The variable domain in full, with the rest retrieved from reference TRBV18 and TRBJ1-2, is NAGVMQNPRHLVRRRGQEARLRCSPMKGHSHVYWYRQLPEEGLKFMVYLQKENIIDESGMPKERFSAEFPKEGPSILRIQQVVRGDSAAYFCASSLMEGQGYGYTFGSGTRLTVV.

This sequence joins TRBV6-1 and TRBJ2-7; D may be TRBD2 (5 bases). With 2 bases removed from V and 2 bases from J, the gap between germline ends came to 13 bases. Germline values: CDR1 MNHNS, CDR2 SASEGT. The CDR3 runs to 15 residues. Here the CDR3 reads CASSERGWGTYEQYF. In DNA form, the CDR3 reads TGTGCCAGCAGTGAACGGGGATGGGGAACCTACGAGCAGTACTTC.